The clone carrying this T cell receptor (beta chain) was counted ten times or more. With a J-beta primer mix and a sample-barcoded 5' primer, a second PCR ran about 6 to 11 cycles. Each CDR3 protein is one row after TCRdb ran MiXCR on the 5' RACE reads. The top ten clones hold around 12% of a sample with 1 million to 1.2 million distinct CDR3 sequences, more than 30% of them seen once. This record comes from a study of blood T cells in healthy people across ages. V was clipped by 7 bases and J by 4 bases, with 11 bases between them. The CDR3 runs 12 residues. CDR1 SQVTM and CDR2 ANQGSEA come from the germline V gene.

Input material: blood. The sequence was collected from a young man in good health. The genes are TRBV29-1 and TRBJ2-1; D is uncertain. The CDR3 nucleotides read TGCAGCGGAAAGAACTCGTACAATGAGCAGTTCTTC. Its translation: CSGKNSYNEQFF.